This TCR beta chain was retrieved from a study of blood T cell repertoires in COVID-19. TCRdb's copy holds only in-frame clones and misses some; the assay was immunoSEQ multiplex PCR. The data contain around 300,000 clones, roughly 90% of them singletons. The specimen was peripheral blood. The source is a woman in her fifties or sixties with active or convalescent COVID-19.

The CDR3, as DNA: TGTGCCAGCAGTTACGTACTAGCGCTTTCCTACGAGCAGTACTTC. Translated, it gives CASSYVLALSYEQYF. This chain uses TRBV6-2 or TRBV6-3 with TRBJ2-7; 7 bases agree with TRBD2. Per the germline V gene, CDR1 is MNHEY and CDR2 is SVGEGT. V shed 2 bases and J 1 base; nucleotides not matched to a gene: 5. The CDR3 is 15 amino acids.